The entry below describes one TCR beta chain. What it binds is unknown. After removal of 2 bases from V and 4 bases from J, the junction contained 1 base not matched to a gene. CDR1 and CDR2 from the germline V gene are SEHNR and FQNEAQ (reference sequence). The CDR3 is 13 residues long. 13 Jbeta primers and 60 Vbeta primers were used for the PCR. Profiling relied on immunoSEQ multiplex PCR, and the TCRdb table lists in-frame clones only, not all of them. The listing contains 75,000 to 95,000 clones. This entry comes from a study of cytomegalovirus exposure and HLA in healthy donors. In the study overall: Sequencing of roughly 180 million T cells in an earlier analysis found around 110 million unique TCR beta sequences. When 350 to 500 donors were genotyped, 81% of them were found to fall in the Caucasian-associated ancestry cluster.

Broader study findings: In a later analysis, compared with equally common non-associated chains, HLA-associated beta chains were more expanded.

The receptor comes from a woman in her sixties or seventies in good health and CMV-seronegative. The sequenced material came from PBMCs. The chain employs TRBV7-9 and TRBJ1-1, with 7 bases matching TRBD1. The CDR3 DNA is TGTGCCAGCAGCTTATCAGGGGGCACTGAAGCTTTCTTT. This sequence encodes CASSLSGGTEAFF.